A single sample is the source of the 9 T cell receptor beta chains below, sequenced in a study of regulatory T cells in long-lasting Graves disease. Libraries of TCR beta came from iRepertoire HTBI primers plus Arm-PCR of CDR3 regions. One entry per CDR3 protein, called by TCRdb with MiXCR from the multiplex PCR reads. The table lists fewer than 650,000 distinct CDR3 sequences, approximately 16% of them singletons. Described time point: newly diagnosed GD, antithyroid drugs for less than 3 months. The TCR library was made from RNA extracted from PBMCs. The same data also contributed to another study, on T cells in Graves' hyperthyroidism and ophthalmopathy.

The specimen comprised peripheral blood mononuclear cells (PBMCs), sampled at new diagnosis, from a patient treated with antithyroid drugs. The receptor set was obtained from a young man with Graves disease.

The V and J genes are TRBV6-1 and TRBJ2-7; 9 positions agree with TRBD2. The CDR3 loop spans 13 amino acids. The junction had 6 bases not matched to a gene; V was cut back by 8 bases and J by 4 bases. Germline CDR1 is MNHNS and CDR2 is SASEGT. The CDR3 DNA reads as TGTGCCAGCGCGGGACTAGCAGTTTACGAGCAGTACTTC. The encoded protein is CASAGLAVYEQYF.

This clonotype was seen only once. The chain carries TRBV30 and TRBJ1-4; D not resolved. V lost 2 bases to trimming and J lost 9 bases, with 16 bases between them. This CDR3 is 14 amino acids long. Germline assignment: CDR1 GTSNPN and CDR2 SVGIG (reference sequence). The CDR3 DNA sequence: TGTGCCTGGAGTACGAACAGAAGGGATAAAAAACTGTTTTTT. Residues: CAWSTNRRDKKLFF.

This clonotype was observed at least ten times. The chain uses TRBV27 and TRBJ1-6; 7 nucleotides line up with TRBD1. From germline, CDR1 is MNHEY and CDR2 SMNVEV (reference sequence). Unmatched junction bases numbered 15, after V lost 7 bases and J lost 9 bases. This CDR3 region has 16 residues. The CDR3 bases are TGTGCCAGCAAATTTACCTATGGCAGGGGGTCTTCACCCCTCCACTTT. It specifies CASKFTYGRGSSPLHF.

This clonotype was counted at least ten times. The chain is built from TRBV6-2 or TRBV6-3 and TRBJ2-1; no clear D. Germline CDR1 is MNHEY and CDR2 is SVGEGT. The CDR3 is 15 residues long. Trimming took off 5 bases at V and 0 bases at J, with 11 bases between the two ends. CDR3 sequence reads: CASSEGGSSYNEQFF. CDR3 bases: TGTGCCAGCAGTGAAGGCGGCAGCTCCTACAATGAGCAGTTCTTC.

This clonotype was picked up many times. CDR3 amino acids: CATSRGTGGSGTEAFF. The DNA of the CDR3 is TGTGCCACCAGCAGAGGGACAGGGGGCTCGGGCACTGAAGCTTTCTTT. This chain links TRBV15 with TRBJ1-1; 11 nucleotides agree with TRBD1. Looked up from germline, CDR1 is LNHNV and CDR2 is YYDKDF (reference sequence). CDR3 length: 16 residues. Unmatched junction bases numbered 5, after V lost 1 base and J lost 4 bases.

The chain carries TRBV14 and TRBJ2-2; 10 nucleotides align to TRBD2. CDR3 length equals 16 residues. Germline V lookup: CDR1 SGHDN, CDR2 FVKESK. V dropped 6 bases and J dropped 2; count of bases not matched to a gene: 6. This CDR3 reads CASSKRTSGNTGELFF. The CDR3 DNA sequence: TGTGCCAGCAGTAAAAGGACTAGCGGTAACACCGGGGAGCTGTTTTTT.

V gene TRBV7-2 combines with J gene TRBJ2-2, with 12 positions matching TRBD2. Per the germline V gene, CDR1 is SGHTA and CDR2 is FQGNSA. The junction had 11 bases not matched to a gene; V was cut back by 3 bases and J by 6 bases. The CDR3 extends over 18 amino acids. The CDR3: CASSFLPSSGRAAGELFF. The DNA of the CDR3 is TGTGCCAGCAGCTTTCTCCCCTCTAGCGGGAGGGCGGCCGGGGAGCTGTTTTTT.

This clonotype was found many times. This rearrangement joins TRBV12-3 or TRBV12-4 to TRBJ1-1; D gene uncertain. The CDR3 extends over 13 amino acids. V shed 2 bases and J shed 1 base, with 5 bases lying between them. CDR3 DNA sequence: TGTGCCAGCAGTTTAAGTCAGAACACTGAAGCTTTCTTT. This translates into CASSLSQNTEAFF.

The rearrangement joins TRBV9 to TRBJ2-5, with D tentatively TRBD1 (6 bases). This CDR3 comprises 15 residues. The V end lost 0 bases, the J end lost 3 bases, and 12 bases lay between the germline ends. CDR1 SGDLS and CDR2 YYNGEE come from the germline V gene. CDR3: CASSVGAGAEETQYF. CDR3 DNA: TGTGCCAGCAGCGTAGGGGCAGGGGCGGAAGAGACCCAGTACTTC. Full variable domain (remainder filled in from reference TRBV9 and TRBJ2-5): DSGVTQTPKHLITATGQRVTLRCSPRSGDLSVYWYQQSLDQGLQFLIQYYNGEERAKGNILERFSAQQFPDLHSELNLSSLELGDSALYFCASSVGAGAEETQYFGPGTRLLVL.